What follows are 24 T cell receptor beta chains derived from one specimen sequenced in a study of cytomegalovirus exposure and HLA in healthy donors. Both 60 Vbeta primers and 13 Jbeta primers went into the PCR. Produced via immunoSEQ multiplex PCR; TCRdb's table is partial and in-frame only. The sample comprises around 200,000 clones, around 83% of which are singletons, and 1.5% to 2% rests with the top ten. Sample: PBMCs. These receptors all stem from a man aged 45-65 years in good health and CMV-seronegative.

The CDR3 nucleotides are TGTGCCAGCAGCCTAGACAGGGGAAGTTTCTATGGCTACACCTTC. It specifies CASSLDRGSFYGYTF. V is TRBV7-2 and J is TRBJ1-2; 8 bases are a match to TRBD1. After removal of 5 bases from V and 4 bases from J, the junction contained 9 bases not matched to a gene. The germline V gene encodes CDR1 SGHTA and CDR2 FQGNSA. The length of the CDR3 is 15 residues.

The V gene is TRBV6-1, the J gene TRBJ2-7, with TRBD1 identical over 7 bases. The CDR3 totals 15 residues. Germline values: CDR1 MNHNS, CDR2 SASEGT. V lost 6 bases and J lost 2; bases outside the gene matches: 10. The DNA of the CDR3 is TGTGCCAGCAGGGCCGGGGACAGCCTTACCTACGAGCAGTACTTC. It translates to CASRAGDSLTYEQYF.

The V call is TRBV6-5, the J call TRBJ2-1; TRBD1 matches 11 bases. The V segment lost 2 bases and the J segment 7 bases; nucleotides outside the gene matches: 4. The CDR3 loop spans 15 amino acids. Germline assignment: CDR1 MNHEY and CDR2 SVGAGI. CDR3 sequence: CASSYGTGGFNEQFF. The CDR3 DNA reads TGTGCCAGCAGTTACGGGACAGGGGGTTTTAATGAGCAGTTCTTC.

The V gene is TRBV13, the J gene TRBJ2-5, with 8 bases aligning to TRBD2. Germline trimming cut 2 bases from V and 7 bases from J; bases unmatched to any gene: 3. CDR1 and CDR2 (germline): PRHDT, FYEKMQ (reference sequence). The CDR3 consists of 13 residues. The CDR3, as DNA: TGTGCCAGCAGCTTACGGCTAGCGGGGACCCAGTACTTC. Translating it yields CASSLRLAGTQYF. The variable domain in full, with the rest retrieved from reference TRBV13 and TRBJ2-5, is AAGVIQSPRHLIKEKRETATLKCYPIPRHDTVYWYQQGPGQDPQFLISFYEKMQSDKGSIPDRFSAQQFSDYHSELNMSSLELGDSALYFCASSLRLAGTQYFGPGTRLLVL.

This clone was observed a few times. CDR3 coding DNA: TGTGCCAGCAGCCGTAACAGCAACTTTGGCTATGGCTACACCTTC. It codes for CASSRNSNFGYGYTF. The chain links TRBV7-9 to TRBJ1-2; D remains unclear. V lost 5 bases to trimming and J lost 4 bases, with 17 bases between them. CDR1 SEHNR and CDR2 FQNEAQ come from the germline V gene (reference sequence). The CDR3 totals 15 residues.

This sequence joins TRBV4-3 and TRBJ2-7; 9 bases align to TRBD1. V trimming: 1 base; J trimming: 7 bases; junction bases outside the gene matches: 8. CDR3 length: 15 amino acids. The germline V gene has CDR1 LGHNA and CDR2 YSLEER. CDR3 sequence (DNA): TGCGCCAGCAGCCAAGTGATACAGGGGGCAAGGGAGCAGTACTTC. Its protein product is CASSQVIQGAREQYF.

This chain uses TRBV6-1 with TRBJ1-5; D gene uncertain. CDR1 MNHNS and CDR2 SASEGT come from the germline V gene. The germline V and J ends were trimmed by 4 bases and 5 bases, with 12 bases remaining between them. The CDR3 is 14 amino acids. CDR3 sequence: CASSVHRKDQPQHF. CDR3 nucleotides: TGTGCCAGCAGTGTTCACAGAAAAGATCAGCCCCAGCATTTT.

The V and J genes are TRBV7-2 and TRBJ1-2; no clear D gene. The CDR3 has 14 residues. Germline CDR1 and CDR2: SGHTA and FQGNSA. Deletions cut 3 bases from V and 4 bases from J, with 12 bases between. Here the CDR3 reads CASSFSGGSYGYTF. DNA of the CDR3: TGTGCCAGCAGCTTTTCGGGAGGGTCCTATGGCTACACCTTC.

This chain joins TRBV21-1 and TRBJ1-5. TRBV21-1 counts as a pseudogene. This CDR3 has 18 amino acids. In DNA form, the CDR3 reads TGTGCCAGCAGCAAAAGGGTACGGAGGCAGGCTTGCAATCAGCCCCAGCATTTT. It specifies CASSKRVRRQACNQPQHF.

This chain links TRBV13 with TRBJ2-7; 10 nucleotides align to TRBD2. In germline, CDR1 is PRHDT, CDR2 FYEKMQ (reference sequence). V was pared by 5 bases and J by 5 bases, with 9 bases of the junction left unmatched. The CDR3 consists of 15 residues. CDR3 residues: CASSPLAGVRHEQYF. The CDR3 nucleotides are TGTGCCAGCAGCCCCCTAGCGGGGGTTCGCCACGAGCAGTACTTC.

This chain joins TRBV29-1 and TRBJ2-3; 7 bases line up with TRBD1. Germline values: CDR1 SQVTM, CDR2 ANQGSEA. The CDR3 loop spans 14 amino acids. Trimming removed 4 bases from V and 0 bases from J; junction bases left unmatched: 4. CDR3 amino acids: CSVVGRGSTDTQYF. CDR3 nucleotide sequence: TGCAGCGTTGTAGGCAGGGGGAGCACAGATACGCAGTATTTT.

This chain links TRBV7-8 with TRBJ1-5; possibly TRBD1 for D (6 bases). The CDR3 covers 16 residues. Trimming pared 5 bases from V and 0 bases from J, leaving 14 bases between. The germline CDR1 and CDR2 sequences are SGHVS and FQNEAQ. This CDR3 reads CASSPRDIYSNQPQHF. DNA of the CDR3: TGTGCCAGCAGCCCCCGGGACATTTATAGCAATCAGCCCCAGCATTTT.

This chain uses TRBV5-1 with TRBJ2-5, with TRBD2 identical over 8 bases. Germline CDR1 SGHRS, CDR2 YFSETQ. V was pared by 0 bases and J by 2 bases, with 6 bases of the junction left unmatched. This CDR3 spans 16 amino acids. CDR3 loop: CASSLEVAGCQETQYF. CDR3 coding DNA: TGCGCCAGCAGCTTGGAGGTAGCGGGGTGTCAAGAGACCCAGTACTTC. Complete variable domain (other parts from reference TRBV5-1 and TRBJ2-5): KAGVTQTPRYLIKTRGQQVTLSCSPISGHRSVSWYQQTPGQGLQFLFEYFSETQRNKGNFPGRFSGRQFSNSRSEMNVSTLELGDSALYLCASSLEVAGCQETQYFGPGTRLLVL.

V usage is TRBV7-2 and J usage is TRBJ1-4; 7 bases are a match to TRBD1. From germline, CDR1 is SGHTA and CDR2 FQGNSA. V gave up 4 bases and J gave up 5 bases; unmatched junction bases: 10. The CDR3 consists of 16 residues. CDR3 in DNA: TGTGCCAGCAGCTCGAAAACAGGGGCGAGGAATGAAAAACTGTTTTTT. Protein sequence: CASSSKTGARNEKLFF.

This clone was seen a handful of times. V is TRBV18 and J is TRBJ1-1; D possibly corresponds to TRBD1 (6 bases). The CDR3 consists of 14 residues. In germline, CDR1 is KGHSH, CDR2 LQKENI. V dropped 5 bases and J dropped 1 base, with 11 bases sitting between them. This CDR3 is CASSLGAWNTEAFF. CDR3 DNA: TGTGCCAGCTCATTGGGGGCGTGGAACACTGAAGCTTTCTTT.

The rearrangement uses TRBV25-1 and TRBJ1-6; 7 bases agree with TRBD1. V gave up 1 base and J gave up 5 bases; unmatched junction bases: 5. The length of the CDR3 is 16 residues. The germline CDR1 and CDR2 sequences are MGHDK and SYGVNS. Here the CDR3 DNA reads TGTGCCAGCAGTGAATCTGGCAGGGGGAATAATTCACCCCTCCACTTT. Encoded protein: CASSESGRGNNSPLHF.

The CDR3 region has the DNA TGTGCCAGTAGTACCACAGCTTCCTACGAGCAGTACTTC. As protein: CASSTTASYEQYF. The chain is built from TRBV19 and TRBJ2-7, with D unclear. This CDR3 is 13 amino acids long. V lost 4 bases to trimming and J lost 1 base, with 8 bases between them. Germline values: CDR1 LNHDA, CDR2 SQIVND (reference sequence).

This clone was counted a single time. This chain joins TRBV14 and TRBJ2-3; TRBD2 agrees at 14 bases. V shed 4 bases, J shed 8 bases, and the junction held 8 bases outside the gene matches. The CDR3 consists of 16 residues. CDR1 is SGHDN, CDR2 FVKESK, per germline. CDR3 protein: CASSPGLAGGRRTQYF. CDR3 nucleotide sequence: TGTGCCAGCAGCCCTGGACTAGCGGGGGGCCGGCGTACGCAGTATTTT.

This chain connects TRBV21-1 to TRBJ2-7; the table names TRBD2, a call not compared with the DNA. TRBV21-1 is a listed pseudogene. The CDR3 contains 17 residues. CDR3 nucleotides: TGTGCCAGCAGCAAAAGCCGTAGTACCGGGACTCCCTACGAGCAGTACTTC. Encoded protein: CASSKSRSTGTPYEQYF.

The V gene is TRBV4-2, the J gene TRBJ2-1; 11 bases map to TRBD2. The trim removed 4 bases at V and 9 bases at J, leaving 11 bases unmatched. The CDR3 is 16 amino acids. The germline CDR1 and CDR2 sequences are LGHNA and YNFKEQ. The CDR3 nucleotides read TGTGCCAGCAGCCTTAATAGCGGGGGGGATTTCGGTGAGCAGTTCTTC. Translating it yields CASSLNSGGDFGEQFF.

The gene calls are TRBV4-3 and TRBJ2-1, with 10 bases that match TRBD2. CDR1 is LGHNA and CDR2 is YSLEER in the germline V gene. The CDR3 is 17 residues long. Losses at the gene ends were 0 bases for V and 5 bases for J; bases not matched to a gene: 7. CDR3 sequence reads: CASSQDLRLAGDNEQFF. CDR3 DNA sequence: TGCGCCAGCAGCCAAGATCTACGGCTAGCGGGAGACAATGAGCAGTTCTTC.

This sequence joins TRBV28 and TRBJ1-4, with D unresolved. CDR3 length: 13 amino acids. CDR1 MDHEN and CDR2 SYDVKM come from the germline V gene. The V and J ends lost 10 bases and 3 bases respectively, with 12 bases between them. The CDR3 loop is CATAGVPNEKLFF. The CDR3 DNA follows: TGTGCCACTGCGGGAGTGCCTAATGAAAAACTGTTTTTT.

The chain couples TRBV5-5 to TRBJ2-3, with 10 nucleotides matching TRBD2. V lost 3 bases, J lost 7 bases, and 11 bases stayed unmatched. The germline gives CDR1 SGHKS, CDR2 YYEKEE (reference sequence). The length of the CDR3 is 16 residues. The CDR3 is CASSYLAAGGQNTQYF. The DNA of the CDR3 is TGTGCCAGCAGCTACCTGGCAGCGGGGGGGCAAAATACGCAGTATTTT.

The gene calls are TRBV15 and TRBJ2-7, with TRBD2 matching 13 bases. Looked up from germline, CDR1 is LNHNV and CDR2 is YYDKDF (reference sequence). V gave up 0 bases and J gave up 7 bases; unmatched junction bases: 3. The CDR3 totals 15 residues. CDR3 nucleotide sequence: TGTGCCACCAGCAGAGAGGGACTAGCGGGGCGTGAGCAGTACTTC. Translating it yields CATSREGLAGREQYF.